This T cell receptor (beta chain) was identified in a study of cytomegalovirus exposure and HLA in healthy donors. Study-level information: Within an early data release were 85 million or so unique TCRs drawn from HLA-typed donors.

Remarks on this clone: Its target is not known.

The PCR used 60 Vbeta and 13 Jbeta primers. Profiled with immunoSEQ multiplex PCR; TCRdb holds only in-frame clones, not every one. Among over 95,000 clones listed, approximately 80% were seen once. Findings of the study overall: Associated with cytomegalovirus, according to the listing, were some 150 TCR beta chains.

V trimming: 6 bases; J trimming: 7 bases; junction bases outside the gene matches: 15. This CDR3 contains 15 residues. Germline V CDR1 and CDR2: SNHLY, FYNNEI. This chain connects TRBV2 to TRBJ2-7; 7 nucleotides agree with TRBD2. This TCR derives from a woman aged 25 to 45 in good health and CMV-seropositive. The sequenced material came from PBMCs. The CDR3 sequence is CASRRIREGTAEQYF. CDR3 DNA sequence: TGTGCCAGCAGGCGAATCAGGGAGGGCACCGCGGAGCAGTACTTC.